A selection of T cell receptor beta chains follows, all from one sample in a study of PD-1 blockade in classical Hodgkin lymphoma. Libraries were prepared by immunoSEQ multiplex PCR; TCRdb keeps only in-frame clonotypes and omits some of them. The sample has under 30,000 clones, approximately 90% seen once. The sequenced sample consisted of peripheral blood mononuclear cells (PBMCs). Receptor source: a human donor with classical Hodgkin lymphoma. Both conserved end residues are part of each CDR3. Fields, in order: J gene, D gene, V gene, CDR3 length, clone size, CDR3 DNA, CDR3 protein. The D gene is left open where the match is weak. Clone size appears in some rows only: once, few, many, or a class for an expanded clone.

j_gene: TRBJ1-1
d_gene: NA
v_gene: TRBV7-2
len: 14
abundance: NA
CDR3nt: TGTGCCAGCAGCCCAACTGGGTCCTCTACTGAAGCTTTCTTT
CDR3aa: CASSPTGSSTEAFF

j_gene: TRBJ1-4
d_gene: NA
v_gene: TRBV7-2
len: 15
abundance: NA
CDR3nt: TGTGCCAGTCCGGCGGACGGCCCGTTTAATGAAAAACTGTTTTTT
CDR3aa: CASPADGPFNEKLFF

j_gene: TRBJ2-1
d_gene: NA
v_gene: TRBV7-6
len: 14
abundance: NA
CDR3nt: TGTGCCAGCAGCTTAGCGTGGCAGAACAATGAGCAGTTCTTC
CDR3aa: CASSLAWQNNEQFF

j_gene: TRBJ2-5
d_gene: NA
v_gene: TRBV2
len: 12
abundance: NA
CDR3nt: TGTGCCAGCAGGGGAGATCAGGAGACCCAGTACTTC
CDR3aa: CASRGDQETQYF

j_gene: TRBJ2-1
d_gene: NA
v_gene: TRBV10-3
len: 13
abundance: once
CDR3nt: TGTGCCATCAGTGAGTCGGCCGGGACGGAGCAGTTCTTC
CDR3aa: CAISESAGTEQFF

j_gene: TRBJ1-2
d_gene: NA
v_gene: TRBV28
len: 17
abundance: NA
CDR3nt: TGTGCCAGCAGCACCCGGACCGCTATTATACGTATATATGGCTACACCTTC
CDR3aa: CASSTRTAIIRIYGYTF

j_gene: TRBJ2-7
d_gene: TRBD1
v_gene: TRBV28
len: 15
abundance: few
CDR3nt: TGTGCCAGCAGTTACTCGGACAGGGGCTCCTACGAGCAGTACTTC
CDR3aa: CASSYSDRGSYEQYF

j_gene: TRBJ2-5
d_gene: TRBD2
v_gene: TRBV7-9
len: 15
abundance: few
CDR3nt: TGTGCCAGCAGCTCTTTGGGACTAGTTCAAGAGACCCAGTACTTC
CDR3aa: CASSSLGLVQETQYF

j_gene: TRBJ2-3
d_gene: NA
v_gene: TRBV7-2
len: 15
abundance: NA
CDR3nt: TGTGCCAGCAGCTTCCGTGCAGGTAACACAGATACGCAGTATTTT
CDR3aa: CASSFRAGNTDTQYF

j_gene: TRBJ2-3
d_gene: NA
v_gene: TRBV19
len: 14
abundance: NA
CDR3nt: TGTGCCACCGGAACTCAGGGGTTCACAGATACGCAGTATTTT
CDR3aa: CATGTQGFTDTQYF

j_gene: TRBJ2-6
d_gene: NA
v_gene: TRBV7-6
len: 15
abundance: NA
CDR3nt: TGTGCCAGCAGCGATACAGTACCGGGGGCCAACGTCCTGACTTTC
CDR3aa: CASSDTVPGANVLTF

j_gene: TRBJ1-3
d_gene: NA
v_gene: TRBV5-1
len: 16
abundance: NA
CDR3nt: TGCGCCAGCAGCTTGGCGGGGTCCTACTCTGGAAACACCATATATTTT
CDR3aa: CASSLAGSYSGNTIYF

j_gene: TRBJ2-7
d_gene: TRBD1
v_gene: TRBV28
len: 15
abundance: NA
CDR3nt: TGTGCCAGCAGTCTTGTCACCGGGACAGGGGACGAGCAGTACTTC
CDR3aa: CASSLVTGTGDEQYF

j_gene: TRBJ2-1
d_gene: TRBD1
v_gene: TRBV18
len: 15
abundance: NA
CDR3nt: TGTGCCAGCTCACTACTGACAGGGGGATCCAATGAGCAGTTCTTC
CDR3aa: CASSLLTGGSNEQFF

j_gene: TRBJ2-4
d_gene: NA
v_gene: TRBV9
len: 14
abundance: NA
CDR3nt: TGTGCCAGCCAGGAAAGTCTAGCCAAAAACATTCAGTACTTC
CDR3aa: CASQESLAKNIQYF

j_gene: TRBJ2-7
d_gene: TRBD2
v_gene: TRBV6-1
len: 13
abundance: NA
CDR3nt: TGTGCCAGCAGGTTTAGCGGGGTCTACGAGCAGTACTTC
CDR3aa: CASRFSGVYEQYF

j_gene: TRBJ2-1
d_gene: TRBD2
v_gene: TRBV23-1
len: 19
abundance: NA
CDR3nt: TGCGCCAGCAGGAATGGACGGCCTCCCGTGGAGGGAGGGCCCAATGAGCAGTTCTTC
CDR3aa: CASRNGRPPVEGGPNEQFF

j_gene: TRBJ1-2
d_gene: NA
v_gene: TRBV29-1
len: 14
abundance: once
CDR3nt: TGCAGCGTTGAAAACCAGGTTATAATGGATGGCTACACCTTC
CDR3aa: CSVENQVIMDGYTF

j_gene: TRBJ1-5
d_gene: TRBD1
v_gene: TRBV18
len: 14
abundance: NA
CDR3nt: TGTGCCAGCTCACCCGGGACAGATAATCAGCCCCAGCATTTT
CDR3aa: CASSPGTDNQPQHF

j_gene: TRBJ1-1
d_gene: NA
v_gene: TRBV7-6
len: 15
abundance: NA
CDR3nt: TGTGCCAGCAGCTTAAACGCAGGATCGAACACTGAAGCTTTCTTT
CDR3aa: CASSLNAGSNTEAFF

j_gene: TRBJ1-2
d_gene: NA
v_gene: TRBV2
len: 12
abundance: NA
CDR3nt: TGTGCCGGAAGGGGAGACAACTATGGCTACACCTTC
CDR3aa: CAGRGDNYGYTF

j_gene: TRBJ2-6
d_gene: NA
v_gene: TRBV6-4
len: 15
abundance: NA
CDR3nt: TGTGCCAGCAGTGCCACCTCACTTGGGGCCAACGTCCTGACTTTC
CDR3aa: CASSATSLGANVLTF

j_gene: TRBJ2-1
d_gene: NA
v_gene: TRBV10-3
len: 14
abundance: NA
CDR3nt: TGTGCCACAAACCAGCGGTCGGGAGACAATGAGCAGTTCTTC
CDR3aa: CATNQRSGDNEQFF

j_gene: TRBJ2-1
d_gene: TRBD2
v_gene: TRBV7-9
len: 15
abundance: NA
CDR3nt: TGTGCCAGCAGCGTCGGACTAGCGGGTTACAATGAGCAGTTCTTC
CDR3aa: CASSVGLAGYNEQFF

j_gene: TRBJ2-5
d_gene: NA
v_gene: TRBV7-2
len: 12
abundance: NA
CDR3nt: TGTGCCAGCAGCCACTACCAAGAGACCCAGTACTTC
CDR3aa: CASSHYQETQYF

j_gene: TRBJ1-1
d_gene: NA
v_gene: TRBV4-3
len: 15
abundance: NA
CDR3nt: TGCGCCAGCAGCCAAGATGAACAGCCGAACACTGAAGCTTTCTTT
CDR3aa: CASSQDEQPNTEAFF

j_gene: TRBJ2-1
d_gene: TRBD1
v_gene: TRBV29-1
len: 15
abundance: NA
CDR3nt: TGCAGCGTTGCGGCAGGGGGTCAGGACTACAATGAGCAGTTCTTC
CDR3aa: CSVAAGGQDYNEQFF